This T cell receptor (beta chain) was captured by sequencing in a study of response to subunit inactivated influenza vaccine. Study results and caveats: Authors suggested few new T cells are recruited by each seasonal influenza vaccination.

Regarding this clonotype: As yet, its antigen is unknown.

TCRdb reprocessed the RT-PCR reads via MiXCR and lists one record per CDR3 protein. The profile covers roughly 790,000 distinct CDR3 sequences, with 20% to 25% appearing a single time and roughly a tenth taken by the ten largest. This specimen consisted of PBMCs from blood, obtained 5 to 6 days after vaccination. This clonotype was obtained from a man in his fifties or sixties who received an inactivated influenza vaccine.

Here the CDR3 reads CAIRIQPSSSYEQYF. The CDR3 DNA follows: TGTGCCATCAGAATACAGCCGTCCAGCTCCTACGAGCAGTACTTC. J is TRBJ2-7 and V is TRBV10-3; D uncertain. This CDR3 comprises 15 residues. Germline V CDR1 and CDR2: ENHRY, SYGVKD. Deletions cut 6 bases from V and 0 bases from J, with 15 bases between.